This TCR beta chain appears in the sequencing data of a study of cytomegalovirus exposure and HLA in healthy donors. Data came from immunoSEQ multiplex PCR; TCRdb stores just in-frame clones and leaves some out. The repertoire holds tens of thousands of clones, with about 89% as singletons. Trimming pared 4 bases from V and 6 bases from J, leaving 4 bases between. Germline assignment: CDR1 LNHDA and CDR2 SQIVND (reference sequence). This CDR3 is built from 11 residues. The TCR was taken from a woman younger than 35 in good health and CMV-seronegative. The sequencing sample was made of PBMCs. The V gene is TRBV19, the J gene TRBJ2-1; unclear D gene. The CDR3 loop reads CASSTVNEQFF. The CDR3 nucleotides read TGTGCCAGTAGTACTGTCAATGAGCAGTTCTTC.